The present TCR beta chain was sequenced within a study of T-cell reconstitution after alpha-beta-depleted transplantation in children (dated by TCRdb to the mid-2010s). Looking at the study overall: The study quantitatively tracked T-cell immune reconstitution after TCRalphabeta/CD19-depleted allogeneic hematopoietic cell transplantation in children using TCR repertoire profiling.

Summary of the overall study and its limitations: The high TCRbeta diversity at day 60 in some patients was ascribed to recipient T cells and intrathymic progenitors that had survived conditioning. The apparently early recovery of alphabetaT-cell counts about two months after transplant reportedly depended on only several hundred rapidly expanded clones that came from non-depleted graft cells. Hyperexpanded clone frequencies declined over subsequent months; after one year, T-cell counts and TCRbeta diversity were mostly attributed to newly produced T cells.

The library was produced with PCR. These reads were obtained on an Illumina HiSeq 2500. TCR library preparation used molecular barcoding, with unique molecular identifiers applied to normalize quantification of the TCRbeta repertoire. In TCRdb, the public reads were trimmed at Q25 with fastp and aligned with MiXCR, with productive beta chains retained. Rows with one shared CDR3 protein collapse into an entry with the most common genes and DNA. This sample gives some 130,000 distinct CDR3 sequences in total; roughly 9% of them show up just once. Together, the top ten hold about 25% of the sample. This clonotype was found a few times. Which antigen it targets is not known. No base-level quality is on record; no much larger clone is a single base apart. The CDR3 sequence holds 13 residues, the cysteine and phenylalanine included. The only DNA kept is the CDR3, 39 bases in frame from the first base. Unmatched junction bases come to 7, with V trimmed by 11 bases and J by 6 bases. Sequences SEHNR (CDR1) and FQNEAQ (CDR2) are obtained from the germline V gene (reference sequence).

In light of the paper, this sample's treatment or condition label describes: allogeneic hematopoietic cell transplantation with graft depleted of TCRalphabeta T cells and CD19 B cells. Transplant recipients were children who received TCRalphabeta/CD19-depleted allogeneic hematopoietic cell grafts. This sequence originates from a girl less than two years old who had a stem cell transplant for combined immunodeficiency, so the T cells may come from the graft donor. Material: PBMCs, mostly from graft donor cells, obtained 180 days after TCRalphabeta/CD19-depleted stem cell transplant. The chain links TRBV7-9 with TRBJ2-2; a stretch of 9 junction bases matches TRBD1. The CDR3 loop reads CALRDREAGELFF. The nucleotides read TGTGCCCTCCGGGACAGGGAGGCCGGGGAGCTGTTTTTT.